This passage covers 21 T cell receptor beta chains from one sample sequenced in a study of metastatic and nonmetastatic thyroid tumors. TCRdb redid the clone calls on the PCR reads using MiXCR. The sample carries around 12,000 clones, around 40% recorded once. No patient had received any treatment before thyroid surgery. Sequenced sample: tumor tissue. These receptors were obtained from a female donor with papillary thyroid cancer or a benign thyroid nodule (not recorded which). Some clones in this sample may be carry-over from other donors' samples.

This rearrangement joins TRBV6-1 to TRBJ1-6; D unclear. This CDR3 has 14 residues. With 3 bases removed from V and 10 bases from J, the gap between germline ends came to 13 bases. From germline, CDR1 is MNHNS and CDR2 SASEGT. DNA for the CDR3: TGTGCCAGCAGTGATGGGTGGGGTCGGTCACCCCTCCACTTT. This gives the protein CASSDGWGRSPLHF.

This clone was counted many times. The chain uses TRBV7-2 and TRBJ2-3; TRBD2 might be the D (7 bases). From germline, CDR1 is SGHTA and CDR2 FQGNSA. Between the trimmed V and J ends, which lost 9 bases and 5 bases, there was a span of 18 bases. The CDR3 totals 14 residues. DNA for the CDR3: TGTGCCAGTGACTCCGGGGGGCGTGAAGATACGCAGTATTTT. This sequence encodes CASDSGGREDTQYF. Variable domain in full (rest from reference TRBV7-2 and TRBJ2-3): GAGVSQSPSNKVTEKGKDVELRCDPISGHTALYWYRQSLGQGLEFLIYFQGNSAPDKSGLPSDRFSAERTGGSVSTLTIQRTQQEDSAVYLCASDSGGREDTQYFGPGTRLTVL.

V is TRBV28 and J is TRBJ1-2; TRBD1 matches 7 bases. Losses at the gene ends were 9 bases for V and 4 bases for J; bases not matched to a gene: 8. There are 13 residues in the CDR3. Germline-derived CDR1 and CDR2 are MDHEN and SYDVKM. DNA of the CDR3: TGTGCCAGTACCGGACAGGATCGCTATGGCTACACCTTC. Protein sequence: CASTGQDRYGYTF.

This clone has just a few counts. This chain links TRBV10-1 with TRBJ2-7, with TRBD1 as a possible D gene (6 bases). Germline CDR1 reads WNHNN; CDR2 reads SYGVQD (reference sequence). CDR3 length: 13 residues. Trimming left V 7 bases short and J 6 bases short, with 16 bases between. CDR3 residues: CASNRDPFGEQYF. In DNA form, the CDR3 reads TGCGCCAGCAACAGGGACCCATTCGGCGAGCAGTACTTC.

This clone was counted between two and nine times. The chain combines TRBV6-5 with TRBJ2-2, with D possibly TRBD1 on 6 matching bases. With 2 bases removed from V and 5 bases from J, the gap between germline ends came to 12 bases. There are 15 residues in the CDR3. The germline V gene has CDR1 MNHEY and CDR2 SVGAGI. The DNA for the CDR3 is TGTGCCAGCAGTTACGGGCAGGGGAGAACCGGGGAGCTGTTTTTT. Translation: CASSYGQGRTGELFF.

The chain combines TRBV3-1 with TRBJ1-2; TRBD1 matches at 10 bases. The V gene end was trimmed by 2 bases and the J gene end by 6 bases; junction bases not matched to a gene: 3. CDR1 is LGHDT and CDR2 is YNNKEL in the germline V gene (reference sequence). The CDR3 extends over 14 amino acids. Here the CDR3 reads CASSQTDRGDGYTF. In nucleotides, the CDR3 is TGTGCCAGCAGCCAAACGGACAGGGGGGATGGCTACACCTTC. Full variable domain (missing parts from reference TRBV3-1 and TRBJ1-2): DTAVSQTPKYLVTQMGNDKSIKCEQNLGHDTMYWYKQDSKKFLKIMFSYNNKELIINETVPNRFSPKSPDKAHLNLHINSLELGDSAVYFCASSQTDRGDGYTFGSGTRLTVV.

This clone was picked up a small number of times. This chain joins TRBV19 and TRBJ2-1; 10 bases agree with TRBD1. The CDR3 has 15 residues. V trimming: 4 bases; J trimming: 7 bases; junction bases outside the gene matches: 7. Germline CDR1 reads LNHDA; CDR2 reads SQIVND (reference sequence). The CDR3 DNA follows: TGTGCCAGTAGTAGAAGACAGGGGGCGCGTAATGAGCAGTTCTTC. It encodes CASSRRQGARNEQFF.

The CDR3 region has the DNA TGTGCCACCAGTGATTTGGACTGGACTAGCGGGACGGGGAATACGCAGTATTTT. Protein sequence: CATSDLDWTSGTGNTQYF. The chain links TRBV24-1 to TRBJ2-3; 12 bases match TRBD2. V trimming: 0 bases; J trimming: 7 bases; junction bases outside the gene matches: 10. The CDR3 runs 18 residues. CDR1 KGHDR and CDR2 SFDVKD come from the germline V gene.

This clone showed up just a few times. The chain couples TRBV5-1 to TRBJ2-2; D is undetermined. Germline V gene data show CDR1 as SGHRS and CDR2 as YFSETQ. The V gene lost 4 bases and the J gene lost 2 bases, with 15 bases spanning the gap. This CDR3 has 16 residues. This CDR3 reads CASSPSGWLNTGELFF. The CDR3 nucleotides read TGCGCCAGCAGCCCCAGTGGGTGGCTAAACACCGGGGAGCTGTTTTTT.

The chain has TRBV9 and TRBJ1-2; 12 bases map to TRBD1. This CDR3 spans 16 amino acids. The ends lost 2 bases at V and 3 bases at J; junction bases unmatched: 5. Germline CDR1 reads SGDLS; CDR2 reads YYNGEE. Here the CDR3 DNA reads TGTGCCAGCAGCGTCTCTGGGACAGGGGGCGACTATGGCTACACCTTC. This translates into CASSVSGTGGDYGYTF.

This clone was counted a few times. In DNA, the CDR3 is TGTGCCAGCAGTTACAGGGGGAACGAATACGAGCAGTACTTC. Protein product: CASSYRGNEYEQYF. V usage is TRBV12-3 or TRBV12-4 and J usage is TRBJ2-7; 8 nucleotides agree with TRBD1. Germline trimming cut 4 bases from V and 4 bases from J; bases unmatched to any gene: 6. CDR3 length: 14 amino acids.

This chain connects TRBV6-1 to TRBJ2-7; 7 bases align to TRBD1. Germline V gives CDR1 MNHNS, CDR2 SASEGT. V was clipped by 6 bases and J by 2 bases; unmatched bases: 7. CDR3 length: 14 amino acids. The CDR3 region is CASSSGTVTYEQYF. In DNA, the CDR3 is TGTGCCAGCAGCTCCGGGACAGTTACCTACGAGCAGTACTTC.

This clone is large (0.1 to 1%). J is TRBJ1-1 and V is TRBV6-2 or TRBV6-3; tentative D call: TRBD1 (6 bases). Trimming took off 2 bases at V and 9 bases at J, with 10 bases between the two ends. Germline CDR1 reads MNHEY; CDR2 reads SVGEGT. The CDR3 has 12 residues. The CDR3 DNA follows: TGTGCCAGCAGTTACGATCAGGGGAAAGCTTTCTTT. Protein sequence: CASSYDQGKAFF.

The rearrangement uses TRBV20-1 and TRBJ2-7, with a tentative D call TRBD2 (5 bases). Germline assignment: CDR1 DFQATT and CDR2 SNEGSKA (reference sequence). V lost 0 bases to trimming and J lost 7 bases, with 19 bases between them. This CDR3 contains 15 residues. In nucleotides, the CDR3 is TGCAGTGCTAGAGACCCCGAGGGTCTGGGGAGTGAGCAGTACTTC. This translates into CSARDPEGLGSEQYF.

This clone was seen a few times. This chain joins TRBV6-1 and TRBJ2-7; unclear D gene. The CDR3 has 14 amino acids. CDR1 and CDR2 (germline): MNHNS, SASEGT. Trimming took 1 base from V and 6 from J, leaving 13 bases between them. CDR3 sequence: CASSEEIVPGEQYF. In nucleotides, the CDR3 is TGTGCCAGCAGTGAAGAGATCGTACCAGGCGAGCAGTACTTC.

The V gene is TRBV6-1, the J gene TRBJ2-7; weak D call: TRBD1 (6 bases). The V gene's germline CDR1 is MNHNS and CDR2 SASEGT. Trimming took off 7 bases at V and 7 bases at J, with 20 bases between the two ends. The CDR3 consists of 14 residues. CDR3 amino acids: CASNVGRGIDEQYF. CDR3 sequence (DNA): TGTGCCAGCAATGTGGGCAGGGGAATAGATGAGCAGTACTTC.

Only a few counts were recorded for this clone. The rearrangement links TRBV6-1 to TRBJ1-3; D unresolved. The CDR3 sequence is 12 residues long. V lost 4 bases and J lost 3, with 4 bases in between. Germline V gives CDR1 MNHNS, CDR2 SASEGT. CDR3 DNA sequence: TGTGCCAGCAGTGTCGATGGAAACACCATATATTTT. This codes for CASSVDGNTIYF.

This chain links TRBV6-1 with TRBJ1-2, with 7 bases fitting TRBD1. This CDR3 contains 17 residues. Trimming took 5 bases from V and 8 from J; bases not matched to a gene: 20. The germline gives CDR1 MNHNS, CDR2 SASEGT. CDR3 in amino acids: CASSLDPGTAIGGGYTF. The DNA for the CDR3 is TGTGCCAGCAGTCTCGACCCCGGGACAGCAATCGGCGGCGGCTACACCTTC.

The chain's CDR3 is CASSVDSGSTGNTIYF. The CDR3 DNA follows: TGTGCCAGCAGCGTCGATTCCGGGTCGACTGGAAACACCATATATTTT. The V and J genes are TRBV9 and TRBJ1-3, with D hard to call. The CDR3 has 16 residues. CDR1 is SGDLS and CDR2 is YYNGEE in the germline V gene. Trimming took off 2 bases at V and 2 bases at J, with 14 bases between the two ends.

The chain uses TRBV28 and TRBJ2-3; tentatively, D is TRBD1 (6 bases). The germline CDR1 and CDR2 sequences are MDHEN and SYDVKM. This CDR3 is 12 amino acids long. The V end lost 5 bases, the J end lost 11 bases, and 14 bases lay between the germline ends. The CDR3 reads CASSNRQVGQYF. Here the CDR3 DNA reads TGTGCCAGCAGTAATCGACAGGTTGGGCAGTATTTT. Complete variable domain (other parts from reference TRBV28 and TRBJ2-3): DVKVTQSSRYLVKRTGEKVFLECVQDMDHENMFWYRQDPGLGLRLIYFSYDVKMKEKGDIPEGYSVSREKKERFSLILESASTNQTSMYLCASSNRQVGQYFGPGTRLTVL.

The J gene is TRBJ2-1, the V gene TRBV20-1; 10 bases agree with TRBD1. The CDR3 extends over 14 amino acids. V gave up 3 bases and J gave up 3 bases; unmatched junction bases: 2. Germline V gives CDR1 DFQATT, CDR2 SNEGSKA (reference sequence). The CDR3 protein is CSARWDRGYNEQFF. In DNA form, the CDR3 reads TGCAGTGCTAGGTGGGACAGGGGCTACAATGAGCAGTTCTTC.